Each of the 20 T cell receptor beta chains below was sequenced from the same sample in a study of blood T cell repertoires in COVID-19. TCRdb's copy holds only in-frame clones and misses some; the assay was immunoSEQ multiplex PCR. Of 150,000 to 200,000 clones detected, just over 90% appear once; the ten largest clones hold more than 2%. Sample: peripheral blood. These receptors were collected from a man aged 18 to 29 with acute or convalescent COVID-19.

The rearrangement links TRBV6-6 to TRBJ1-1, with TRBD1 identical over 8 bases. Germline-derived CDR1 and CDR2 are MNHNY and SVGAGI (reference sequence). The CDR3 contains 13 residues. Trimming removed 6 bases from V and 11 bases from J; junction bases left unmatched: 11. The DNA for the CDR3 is TGTGCCAGCAGAGATACTTCAGGGGGCCTCGCTTTCTTT. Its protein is CASRDTSGGLAFF.

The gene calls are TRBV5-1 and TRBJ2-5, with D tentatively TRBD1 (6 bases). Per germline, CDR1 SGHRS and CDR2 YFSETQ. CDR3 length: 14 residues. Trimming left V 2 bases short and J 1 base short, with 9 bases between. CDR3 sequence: CASSFGTPQETQYF. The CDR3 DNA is TGCGCCAGCAGCTTCGGGACACCCCAAGAGACCCAGTACTTC.

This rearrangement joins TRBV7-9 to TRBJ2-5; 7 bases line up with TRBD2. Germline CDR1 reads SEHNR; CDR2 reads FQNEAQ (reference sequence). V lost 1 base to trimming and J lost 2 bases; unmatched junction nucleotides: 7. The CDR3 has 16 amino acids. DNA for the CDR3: TGTGCCAGCAGCTTAGGTGTCAGCGGGAAACAAGAGACCCAGTACTTC. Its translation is CASSLGVSGKQETQYF.

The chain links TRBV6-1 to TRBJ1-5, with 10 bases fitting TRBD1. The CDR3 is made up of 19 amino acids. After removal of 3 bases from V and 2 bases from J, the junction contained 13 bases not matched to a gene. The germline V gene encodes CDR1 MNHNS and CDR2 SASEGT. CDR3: CASSEGVGTGAQGNQPQHF. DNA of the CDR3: TGTGCCAGCAGTGAGGGGGTGGGGACAGGGGCCCAGGGCAATCAGCCCCAGCATTTT.

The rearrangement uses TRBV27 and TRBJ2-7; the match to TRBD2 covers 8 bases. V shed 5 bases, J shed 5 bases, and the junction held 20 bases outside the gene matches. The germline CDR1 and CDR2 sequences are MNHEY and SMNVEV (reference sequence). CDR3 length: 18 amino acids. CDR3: CASSRLGGPGLVAHEQYF. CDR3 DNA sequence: TGTGCCAGCAGTCGGCTCGGGGGGCCGGGACTAGTCGCGCACGAGCAGTACTTC.

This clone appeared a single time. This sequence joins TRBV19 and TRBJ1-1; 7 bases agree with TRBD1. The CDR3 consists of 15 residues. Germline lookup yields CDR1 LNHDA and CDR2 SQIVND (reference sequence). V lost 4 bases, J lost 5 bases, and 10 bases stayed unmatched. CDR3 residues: CASSRQGTGGTEAFF. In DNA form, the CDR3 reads TGTGCCAGTAGTAGACAGGGAACGGGGGGGACTGAAGCTTTCTTT.

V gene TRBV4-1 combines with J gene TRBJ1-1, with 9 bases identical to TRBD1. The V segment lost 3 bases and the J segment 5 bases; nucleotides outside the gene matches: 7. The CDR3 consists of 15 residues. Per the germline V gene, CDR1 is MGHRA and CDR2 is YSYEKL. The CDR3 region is CASSHPGTGWTEAFF. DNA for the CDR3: TGCGCCAGCAGCCATCCCGGGACAGGGTGGACTGAAGCTTTCTTT.

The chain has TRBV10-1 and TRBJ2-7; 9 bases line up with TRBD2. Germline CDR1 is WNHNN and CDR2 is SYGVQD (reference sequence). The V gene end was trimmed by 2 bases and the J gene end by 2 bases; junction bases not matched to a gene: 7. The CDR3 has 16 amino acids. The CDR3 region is CASSEEGLAGTYEQYF. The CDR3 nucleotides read TGCGCCAGCAGTGAGGAAGGCCTAGCGGGGACCTACGAGCAGTACTTC.

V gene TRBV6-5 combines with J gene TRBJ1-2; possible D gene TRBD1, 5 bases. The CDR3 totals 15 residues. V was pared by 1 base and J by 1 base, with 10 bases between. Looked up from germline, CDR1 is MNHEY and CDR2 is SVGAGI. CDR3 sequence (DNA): TGTGCCAGCAGTTACTACACAGGAGATAACTATGGCTACACCTTC. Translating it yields CASSYYTGDNYGYTF.

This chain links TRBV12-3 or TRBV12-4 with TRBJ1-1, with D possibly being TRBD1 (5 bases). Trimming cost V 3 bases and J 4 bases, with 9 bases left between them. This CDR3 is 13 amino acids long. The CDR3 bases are TGTGCCAGCAGTTTGGCGGGGCGCACTGAAGCTTTCTTT. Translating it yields CASSLAGRTEAFF.

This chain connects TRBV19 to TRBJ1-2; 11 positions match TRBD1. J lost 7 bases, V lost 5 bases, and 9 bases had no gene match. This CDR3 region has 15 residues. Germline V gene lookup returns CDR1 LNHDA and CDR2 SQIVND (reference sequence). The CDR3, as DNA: TGTGCCAGTAGTCTCGGACAGGGGGCCGCGGTTGGCTACACCTTC. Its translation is CASSLGQGAAVGYTF.

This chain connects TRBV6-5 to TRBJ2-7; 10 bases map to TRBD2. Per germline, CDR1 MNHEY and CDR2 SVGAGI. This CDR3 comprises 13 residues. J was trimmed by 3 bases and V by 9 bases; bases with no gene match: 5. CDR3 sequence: CASTGLAYYEQYF. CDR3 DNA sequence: TGTGCCAGTACGGGACTAGCGTACTACGAGCAGTACTTC.

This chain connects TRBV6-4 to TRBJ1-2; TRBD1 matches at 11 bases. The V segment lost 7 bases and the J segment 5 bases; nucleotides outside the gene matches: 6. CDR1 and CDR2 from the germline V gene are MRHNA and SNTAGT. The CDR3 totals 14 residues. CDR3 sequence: CASTPGTGGYGYTF. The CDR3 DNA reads TGTGCCAGCACCCCCGGGACAGGGGGTTATGGCTACACCTTC.

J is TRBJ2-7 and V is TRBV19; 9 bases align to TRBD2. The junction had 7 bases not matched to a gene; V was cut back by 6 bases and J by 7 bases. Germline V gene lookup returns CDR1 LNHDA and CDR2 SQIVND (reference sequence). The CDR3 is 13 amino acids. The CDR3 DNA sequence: TGTGCCAGTAGGGTAGCGGGAGTGGGTGAGCAGTACTTC. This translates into CASRVAGVGEQYF.

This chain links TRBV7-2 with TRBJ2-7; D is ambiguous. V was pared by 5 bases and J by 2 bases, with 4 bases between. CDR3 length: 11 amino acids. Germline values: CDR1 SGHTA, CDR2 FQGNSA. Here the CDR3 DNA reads TGTGCCAGCAGCCCGGCCTACGAGCAGTACTTC. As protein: CASSPAYEQYF.

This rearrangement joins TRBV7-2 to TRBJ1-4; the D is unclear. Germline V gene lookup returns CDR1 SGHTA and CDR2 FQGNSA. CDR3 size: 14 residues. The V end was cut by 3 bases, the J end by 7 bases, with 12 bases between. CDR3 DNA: TGTGCCAGCAGCTTGACCTTCCGAGGTGAAAAACTGTTTTTT. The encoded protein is CASSLTFRGEKLFF.

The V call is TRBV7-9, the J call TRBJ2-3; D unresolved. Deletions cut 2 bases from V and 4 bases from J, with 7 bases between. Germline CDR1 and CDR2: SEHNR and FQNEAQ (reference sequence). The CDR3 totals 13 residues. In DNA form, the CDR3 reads TGTGCCAGCAGCTTAATCACGGCAGATACGCAGTATTTT. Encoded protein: CASSLITADTQYF.

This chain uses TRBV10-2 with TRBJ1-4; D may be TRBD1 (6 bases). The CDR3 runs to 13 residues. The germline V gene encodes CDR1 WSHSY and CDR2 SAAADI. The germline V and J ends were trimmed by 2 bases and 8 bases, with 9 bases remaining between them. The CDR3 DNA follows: TGCGCCAGCAGTGAGAGTAGGGGGGAAAAACTGTTTTTT. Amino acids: CASSESRGEKLFF.

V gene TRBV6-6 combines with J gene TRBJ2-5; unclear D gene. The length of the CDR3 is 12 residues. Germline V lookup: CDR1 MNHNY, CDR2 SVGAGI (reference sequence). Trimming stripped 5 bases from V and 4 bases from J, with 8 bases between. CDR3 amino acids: CASSPVGETQYF. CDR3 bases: TGTGCCAGCAGTCCGGTCGGAGAGACCCAGTACTTC.

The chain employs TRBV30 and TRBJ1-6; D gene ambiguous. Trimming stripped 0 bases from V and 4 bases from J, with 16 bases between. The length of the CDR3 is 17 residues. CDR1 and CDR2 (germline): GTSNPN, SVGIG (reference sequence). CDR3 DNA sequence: TGTGCCTGGAGTGTATTAGATTCACTCTATTATAATTCACCCCTCCACTTT. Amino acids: CAWSVLDSLYYNSPLHF. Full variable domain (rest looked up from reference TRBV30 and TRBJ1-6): SQTIHQWPATLVQPVGSPLSLECTVEGTSNPNLYWYRQAAGRGLQLLFYSVGIGQISSEVPQNLSASRPQDRQFILSSKKLLLSDSGFYLCAWSVLDSLYYNSPLHFGNGTRLTVT.